This T cell receptor beta chain derives from a study of chemoradiotherapy in HPV16-positive cancers. The CDR3 is 16 amino acids. Looked up from germline, CDR1 is SGHRS and CDR2 is YFSETQ. The V segment lost 4 bases and the J segment 3 bases; nucleotides outside the gene matches: 9. The method was immunoSEQ multiplex PCR; TCRdb's version includes in-frame clones alone and lacks a portion of them. The repertoire holds about 25,000 clones, with approximately 90% as singletons. The J gene is TRBJ2-2, the V gene TRBV5-1; 7 positions match TRBD1. Specimen: blood, collected from a patient who underwent chemoradiotherapy. This TCR was recovered from a human donor with HPV-associated anogenital cancer. CDR3 bases: TGCGCCAGCAGCGCAGGGACAGCTCGAGACACCGGGGAGCTGTTTTTT. It is translated as CASSAGTARDTGELFF.